Presented here are 15 T cell receptor beta chains from one specimen sequenced in a study of CD8 T cells in ankylosing spondylitis. TCRdb analysed the 5' RACE reads with MiXCR anew, one entry per CDR3 protein. The table lists about 140,000 distinct CDR3 sequences, about 7% of them singletons. Sequenced material: blood, either unsorted or a sorted T cell fraction (not recorded which). The receptors were sampled from a female donor with ankylosing spondylitis or in good health (not recorded which).

This rearrangement joins TRBV23-1 to TRBJ1-5; D not certain. TRBV23-1 is an ORF for which the function is uncertain. Trimming removed 1 base at V and 2 bases at J, with 9 bases between. This CDR3 is 15 amino acids long. Here the CDR3 DNA reads TGCGCCAGCAGTCAATGGCGGAGCTGCAATCAGCCCCAGCATTTT. Translating gives CASSQWRSCNQPQHF.

This clonotype was detected ten times or more. The chain links TRBV12-3 or TRBV12-4 to TRBJ2-1; a weak D match, TRBD1 (6 bases). CDR3 length: 16 amino acids. Trimming took off 3 bases at V and 2 bases at J, with 14 bases between the two ends. The CDR3 loop reads CASSFKGVTTYNEQFF. CDR3 sequence (DNA): TGTGCCAGCAGTTTTAAGGGGGTAACCACCTACAATGAGCAGTTCTTC.

This clonotype occurred many times. V usage is TRBV18 and J usage is TRBJ1-2, with D unclear. Per germline, CDR1 KGHSH and CDR2 LQKENI. The CDR3 length is 16 residues. V shed 2 bases and J shed 7 bases, with 20 bases lying between them. CDR3 DNA: TGTGCCAGCTCACCAGTCCCTTTCCAACGCCCTCTTGGCTACACCTTC. It encodes CASSPVPFQRPLGYTF. Full variable domain (outside the CDR3, taken from reference TRBV18 and TRBJ1-2): NAGVMQNPRHLVRRRGQEARLRCSPMKGHSHVYWYRQLPEEGLKFMVYLQKENIIDESGMPKERFSAEFPKEGPSILRIQQVVRGDSAAYFCASSPVPFQRPLGYTFGSGTRLTVV.

This clonotype was found many times. V gene TRBV5-5 combines with J gene TRBJ1-2, with D perhaps TRBD1 (6 bases). Germline V gene data show CDR1 as SGHKS and CDR2 as YYEKEE (reference sequence). The CDR3 is made up of 15 amino acids. The ends were cut back, 4 bases at V and 2 bases at J, with 15 bases in the middle. DNA of the CDR3: TGTGCCAGCAGCCCCCCCTGGACAGAAAACTATGGCTACACCTTC. It codes for CASSPPWTENYGYTF.

This clonotype was observed many times. The chain uses TRBV7-9 and TRBJ1-3; D gene uncertain. Trimming took 3 bases from V and 2 from J, leaving 5 bases between them. Germline values: CDR1 SEHNR, CDR2 FQNEAQ (reference sequence). CDR3 length equals 13 residues. The CDR3 region is CASSLATGNTIYF. The DNA of the CDR3 is TGTGCCAGCAGCTTGGCCACTGGAAACACCATATATTTT.

This clonotype appeared many times. The rearrangement uses TRBV15 and TRBJ2-3, with 10 bases fitting TRBD1. This CDR3 has 15 amino acids. Germline CDR1 reads LNHNV; CDR2 reads YYDKDF (reference sequence). Trimming took 3 bases from V and 2 from J; bases not matched to a gene: 2. CDR3 residues: CATSRGTGATDTQYF. CDR3 in DNA: TGTGCCACCAGCAGGGGGACAGGGGCCACAGATACGCAGTATTTT.

The sample holds many counts of this clonotype. This rearrangement joins TRBV3-1 to TRBJ2-7; a possible D gene is TRBD1 (6 bases). Germline-derived CDR1 and CDR2 are LGHDT and YNNKEL (reference sequence). The CDR3 is 16 amino acids. Trimming took 2 bases from V and 6 from J, leaving 20 bases between them. CDR3 sequence reads: CASSQILPGQGSEQYF. CDR3 nucleotides: TGTGCCAGCAGCCAAATACTTCCGGGACAAGGGTCCGAGCAGTACTTC.

This clonotype was detected ten times or more. The J gene is TRBJ2-3, the V gene TRBV12-3 or TRBV12-4; 13 bases agree with TRBD2. V lost 6 bases and J lost 2; bases outside the gene matches: 2. The CDR3 length is 15 residues. The CDR3 sequence is CASRGLAGTTDTQYF. In DNA form, the CDR3 reads TGTGCCAGCAGGGGACTAGCGGGGACCACAGATACGCAGTATTTT.

This chain uses TRBV18 with TRBJ1-1, with D perhaps TRBD1 (6 bases). Looked up from germline, CDR1 is KGHSH and CDR2 is LQKENI. V lost 2 bases, J lost 5 bases, and 12 bases lay in between. The CDR3 runs 14 residues. CDR3 in amino acids: CASSPTGAETEAFF. CDR3 coding DNA: TGTGCCAGCTCACCAACGGGGGCTGAAACTGAAGCTTTCTTT.

This clonotype appeared many times. V gene TRBV20-1 combines with J gene TRBJ1-1, with D perhaps TRBD1 (6 bases). The CDR3 contains 12 residues. V was trimmed by 7 bases and J by 0 bases, leaving 9 bases between them. Germline CDR1 is DFQATT and CDR2 is SNEGSKA (reference sequence). The DNA for the CDR3 is TGCAGTGAGGGGGAGTTGAACACTGAAGCTTTCTTT. It specifies CSEGELNTEAFF.

This clonotype was seen repeatedly, ten times or more. The V call is TRBV7-2, the J call TRBJ2-1; D possibly matches TRBD1 or TRBD2 (6 bases each). This CDR3 is 16 amino acids long. CDR1 SGHTA and CDR2 FQGNSA come from the germline V gene. Trimming took off 5 bases at V and 0 bases at J, with 14 bases between the two ends. CDR3 DNA: TGTGCCAGCAGCCCCCCCGGGGGCCGCTCCTACAATGAGCAGTTCTTC. It codes for CASSPPGGRSYNEQFF.

This clonotype was recorded many times. This sequence joins TRBV18 and TRBJ2-1; the match to TRBD1 covers 7 bases. The CDR3 covers 14 residues. The V segment lost 3 bases and the J segment 5 bases; nucleotides outside the gene matches: 4. Per germline, CDR1 KGHSH and CDR2 LQKENI. The CDR3 is CASSPGTANNEQFF. As DNA, the CDR3 is TGTGCCAGCTCACCCGGGACAGCTAACAATGAGCAGTTCTTC. The whole variable domain, remainder taken from reference TRBV18 and TRBJ2-1, is NAGVMQNPRHLVRRRGQEARLRCSPMKGHSHVYWYRQLPEEGLKFMVYLQKENIIDESGMPKERFSAEFPKEGPSILRIQQVVRGDSAAYFCASSPGTANNEQFFGPGTRLTVL.

This clonotype was counted many times. The chain joins TRBV12-3 or TRBV12-4 to TRBJ2-7; 8 nucleotides align to TRBD2. Trimming removed 3 bases from V and 6 bases from J; junction bases left unmatched: 16. CDR3 size: 17 residues. The CDR3 nucleotides read TGTGCCAGCAGTTTTCGGAATTCCGGGACTAGTAAAGTCGAGCAGTACTTC. Translation: CASSFRNSGTSKVEQYF.

This clonotype was counted many times. The chain joins TRBV6-1 to TRBJ1-6, with TRBD1 identical over 10 bases. The trim removed 3 bases at V and 8 bases at J, leaving 1 base unmatched. There are 14 residues in the CDR3. Germline lookup yields CDR1 MNHNS and CDR2 SASEGT. CDR3 DNA: TGTGCCAGCAGTGACGGGACAGGGGATTCACCCCTCCACTTT. Its translation: CASSDGTGDSPLHF.

This clonotype came up many times. Here the CDR3 DNA reads TGTGCCAGCGGGACCGGGAACGAGCAGTACTTC. Translated, it gives CASGTGNEQYF. The gene calls are TRBV19 and TRBJ2-7; D could derive from TRBD1 or TRBD2 (5 bases each). The germline V gene encodes CDR1 LNHDA and CDR2 SQIVND (reference sequence). The CDR3 contains 11 residues. Trimming cost V 9 bases and J 5 bases, with 11 bases left between them.